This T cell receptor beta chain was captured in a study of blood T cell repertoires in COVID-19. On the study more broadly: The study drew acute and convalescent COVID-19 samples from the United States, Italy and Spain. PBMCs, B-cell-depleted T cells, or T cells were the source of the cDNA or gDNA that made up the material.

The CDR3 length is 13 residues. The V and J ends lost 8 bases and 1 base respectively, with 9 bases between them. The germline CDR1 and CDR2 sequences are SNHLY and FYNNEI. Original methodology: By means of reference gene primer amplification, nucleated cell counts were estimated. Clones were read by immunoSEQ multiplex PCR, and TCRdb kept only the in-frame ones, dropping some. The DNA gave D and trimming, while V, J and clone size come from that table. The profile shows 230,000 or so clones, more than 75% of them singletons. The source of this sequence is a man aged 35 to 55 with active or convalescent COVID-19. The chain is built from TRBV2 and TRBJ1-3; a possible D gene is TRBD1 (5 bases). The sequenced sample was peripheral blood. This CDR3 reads CASGRGSGNTIYF. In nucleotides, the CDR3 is TGTGCCAGCGGAAGGGGTTCTGGAAACACCATATATTTT.